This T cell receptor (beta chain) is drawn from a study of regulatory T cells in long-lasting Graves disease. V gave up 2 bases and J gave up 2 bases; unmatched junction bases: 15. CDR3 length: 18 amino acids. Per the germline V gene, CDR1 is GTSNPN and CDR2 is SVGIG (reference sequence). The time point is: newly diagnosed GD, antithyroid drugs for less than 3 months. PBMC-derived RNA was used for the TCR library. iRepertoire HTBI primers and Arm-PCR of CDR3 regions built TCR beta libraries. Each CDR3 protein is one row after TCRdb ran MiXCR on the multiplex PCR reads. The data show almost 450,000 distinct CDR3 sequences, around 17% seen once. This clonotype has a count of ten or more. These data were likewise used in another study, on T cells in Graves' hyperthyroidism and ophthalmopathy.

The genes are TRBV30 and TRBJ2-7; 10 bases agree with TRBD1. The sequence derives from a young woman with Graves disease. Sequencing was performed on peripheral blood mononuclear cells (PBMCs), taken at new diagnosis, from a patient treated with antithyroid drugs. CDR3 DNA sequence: TGTGCCTGGAGTCCACGGGACCACTGGGGGACAGGGGCCTACGAGCAGTACTTC. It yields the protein CAWSPRDHWGTGAYEQYF.